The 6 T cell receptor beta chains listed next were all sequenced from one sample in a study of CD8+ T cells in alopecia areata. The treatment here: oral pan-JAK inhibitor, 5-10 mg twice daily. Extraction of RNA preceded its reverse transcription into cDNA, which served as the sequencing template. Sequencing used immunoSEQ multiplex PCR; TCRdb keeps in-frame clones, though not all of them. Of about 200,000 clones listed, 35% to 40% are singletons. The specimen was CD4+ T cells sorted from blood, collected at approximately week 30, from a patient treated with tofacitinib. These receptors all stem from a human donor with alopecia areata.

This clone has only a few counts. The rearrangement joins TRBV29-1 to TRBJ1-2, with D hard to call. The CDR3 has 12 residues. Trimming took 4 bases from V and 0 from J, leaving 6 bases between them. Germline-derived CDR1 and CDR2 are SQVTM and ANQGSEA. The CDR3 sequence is CSVVRPNYGYTF. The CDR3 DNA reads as TGCAGCGTTGTACGGCCTAACTATGGCTACACCTTC. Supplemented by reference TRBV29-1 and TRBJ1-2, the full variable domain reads SAVISQKPSRDICQRGTSLTIQCQVDSQVTMMFWYRQQPGQSLTLIATANQGSEATYESGFVIDKFPISRPNLTFSTLTVSNMSPEDSSIYLCSVVRPNYGYTFGSGTRLTVV.

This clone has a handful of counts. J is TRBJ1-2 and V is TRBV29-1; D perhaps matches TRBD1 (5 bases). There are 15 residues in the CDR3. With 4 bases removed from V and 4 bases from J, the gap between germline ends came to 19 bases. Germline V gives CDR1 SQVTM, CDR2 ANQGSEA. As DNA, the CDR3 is TGCAGCGTTGGAGTGGGGCGGCAGAGAGTCTATGGCTACACCTTC. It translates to CSVGVGRQRVYGYTF.

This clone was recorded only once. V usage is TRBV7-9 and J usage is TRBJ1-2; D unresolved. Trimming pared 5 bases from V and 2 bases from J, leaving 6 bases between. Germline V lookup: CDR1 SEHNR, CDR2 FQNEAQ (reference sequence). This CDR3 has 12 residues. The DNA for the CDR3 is TGTGCCAGCAGCCCCATCAACTATGGCTACACCTTC. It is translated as CASSPINYGYTF.

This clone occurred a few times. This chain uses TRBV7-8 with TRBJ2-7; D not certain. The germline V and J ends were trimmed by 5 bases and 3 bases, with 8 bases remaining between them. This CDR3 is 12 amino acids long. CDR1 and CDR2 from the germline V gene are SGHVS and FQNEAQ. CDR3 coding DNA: TGTGCCAGCAGCGAAAAGTTCTACGAGCAGTACTTC. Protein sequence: CASSEKFYEQYF. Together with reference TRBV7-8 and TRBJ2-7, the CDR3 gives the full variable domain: GAGVSQSPRYKVAKRGQDVALRCDPISGHVSLFWYQQALGQGPEFLTYFQNEAQLDKSGLPSDRFFAERPEGSVSTLKIQRTQQEDSAVYLCASSEKFYEQYFGPGTRLTVT.

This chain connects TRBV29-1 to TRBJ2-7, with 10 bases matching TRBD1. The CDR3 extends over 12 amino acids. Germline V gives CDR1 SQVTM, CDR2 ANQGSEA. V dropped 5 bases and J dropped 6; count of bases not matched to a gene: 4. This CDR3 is CSVTGQGLEQYF. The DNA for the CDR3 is TGCAGCGTTACGGGACAGGGGCTCGAGCAGTACTTC.

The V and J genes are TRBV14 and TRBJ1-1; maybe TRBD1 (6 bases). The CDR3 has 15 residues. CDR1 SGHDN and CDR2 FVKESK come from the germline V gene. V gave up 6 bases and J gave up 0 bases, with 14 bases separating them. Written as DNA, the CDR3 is TGTGCCAGCAGGCCGCAGACAGGAGTGAACACTGAAGCTTTCTTT. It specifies CASRPQTGVNTEAFF.